Listed below are T cell receptor beta chains from one sample, sequenced in a study of human T cells and chemical hapten exposure. TCRdb re-called the RACE reads through MiXCR, storing one row per CDR3 protein. The repertoire holds over 50,000 distinct CDR3 sequences, with approximately 9.5% as singletons. Material: whole blood, obtained in connection with sensitization to the hapten diphenylcyclopropenone (DPC). The source of these receptors is a woman aged 25 to 39 with alopecia areata. Some clones in this sample may be carry-over from other donors' samples. The CDR3 runs from the conserved cysteine through the conserved F or W. The D gene is left open where the match is weak. The size of a clone is reported for some rows only, either as once, few or many, or as a class for expanded clones.

size	D	V	J	CDR3	DNA
many	-	TRBV20-1	TRBJ1-5	CSAQDKTDQPQHF	TGCAGTGCTCAAGACAAGACTGATCAGCCCCAGCATTTT
few	-	TRBV2	TRBJ1-5	CASSERRDYQPQHF	TGTGCCAGCAGTGAACGCAGGGACTATCAGCCCCAGCATTTT
-	-	TRBV29-1	TRBJ2-2	CSVEAQNTGELFF	TGCAGCGTTGAAGCGCAGAACACCGGGGAGCTGTTTTTT
few	-	TRBV12-3/TRBV12-4	TRBJ2-7	CASSLRGVVRVYEQYF	TGTGCCAGCAGTTTACGGGGAGTCGTAAGGGTCTACGAGCAGTACTTC
many	-	TRBV28	TRBJ2-7	CASSSTRLGWDEQYF	TGTGCCAGCAGCTCCACGAGACTCGGATGGGACGAGCAGTACTTC
-	TRBD2	TRBV3-1	TRBJ2-3	CASSQGTSEIASTQYF	TGTGCCAGCAGCCAAGGTACTAGCGAGATCGCCAGTACGCAGTATTTT
many	TRBD1	TRBV5-1	TRBJ2-3	CASSLGDRDARDTQYF	TGCGCCAGCAGCTTGGGGGACAGGGATGCACGTGATACGCAGTATTTT
few	TRBD1	TRBV6-2/TRBV6-3	TRBJ2-3	CASSSASAGGQDTQYF	TGTGCCAGCAGCTCCGCCTCCGCAGGGGGCCAGGATACGCAGTATTTT
-	-	TRBV4-2	TRBJ2-5	CASSQSSAAKETQYF	TGTGCCAGCAGCCAATCGTCAGCTGCTAAAGAGACCCAGTACTTC
-	-	TRBV7-2	TRBJ2-3	CASSSRGSFSTDTQYF	TGTGCCAGCAGCTCTAGGGGCAGCTTTAGCACAGATACGCAGTATTTT
-	TRBD2	TRBV30	TRBJ2-2	CVWGGGTGELFF	TGTGTTTGGGGGGGGGGGACCGGGGAGCTGTTTTTT
-	-	TRBV4-1	TRBJ2-3	CASSQGWGSRPLDGTDTQYF	TGCGCCAGCAGCCAAGGCTGGGGCAGCCGGCCACTCGACGGCACAGATACGCAGTATTTT
-	TRBD2	TRBV28	TRBJ2-7	CASSPRGSGGPEGYF	TGTGCCAGCAGTCCCCGGGGTAGCGGGGGTCCTGAGGGGTACTTC
-	TRBD1	TRBV12-3/TRBV12-4	TRBJ1-2	CASGSRGHYGYTF	TGTGCCAGCGGATCCAGGGGGCACTATGGCTACACCTTC
many	-	TRBV21-1	TRBJ1-1	CASSIRSGPTLNTEAFF	TGTGCCAGCAGCATACGGTCGGGGCCCACCCTGAACACTGAAGCTTTCTTT
few	TRBD2	TRBV5-1	TRBJ2-1	CASSLDASGGREQFF	TGCGCCAGCAGCTTGGATGCTAGCGGGGGCCGGGAGCAGTTCTTC
few	TRBD2	TRBV20-1	TRBJ2-5	CSAVSGGPQETQYF	TGCAGTGCTGTTAGCGGGGGGCCCCAAGAGACCCAGTACTTC
few	-	TRBV7-2	TRBJ2-6	CASSLSALLSGANVLTF	TGTGCCAGCAGCTTATCAGCTCTCCTCTCTGGGGCCAACGTCCTGACTTTC
few	-	TRBV6-2/TRBV6-3	TRBJ2-3	CASSYVAIRGGTDTQYF	TGTGCCAGCAGTTATGTGGCGATAAGAGGGGGCACAGATACGCAGTATTTT
many	TRBD1	TRBV28	TRBJ1-4	CASSSPSQGSNEKLFF	TGTGCCAGCAGTTCGCCCTCACAGGGGTCTAATGAAAAACTGTTTTTT
few	-	TRBV20-1	TRBJ2-7	CSASWGAGGFYEQYF	TGCAGTGCTAGTTGGGGAGCAGGGGGGTTCTACGAGCAGTACTTC
many	TRBD1	TRBV12-3/TRBV12-4	TRBJ2-3	CASSTGQLSTDTQYF	TGTGCCAGCAGCACGGGACAGCTAAGCACAGATACGCAGTATTTT
-	TRBD2	TRBV27	TRBJ2-1	CASRRGSSYNEQFF	TGTGCCAGCAGACGCGGGAGCTCCTACAATGAGCAGTTCTTC
few	TRBD2	TRBV7-3	TRBJ2-7	CASSSLSGGGPYYEQYF	TGTGCCAGCAGCTCCCTTAGCGGGGGGGGCCCTTACTACGAGCAGTACTTC
many	-	TRBV6-1	TRBJ2-7	CASSEAPDSTYEQYF	TGTGCCAGCAGTGAAGCGCCCGACAGCACCTACGAGCAGTACTTC
many	-	TRBV7-2	TRBJ2-4	CASTTTREDIQYF	TGTGCCAGCACCACCACCAGGGAGGACATTCAGTACTTC
-	-	TRBV28	TRBJ2-3	CASSLSLRTDTQYF	TGTGCCAGCAGTTTATCGCTCCGCACAGATACGCAGTATTTT
few	-	TRBV4-1	TRBJ2-3	CASSQDPADTDTQYF	TGCGCCAGCAGCCAAGATCCGGCCGACACAGATACGCAGTATTTT
-	TRBD1	TRBV6-5	TRBJ1-5	CASSQGGYQPQHF	TGTGCCAGCAGTCAGGGGGGTTATCAGCCCCAGCATTTT
-	-	TRBV27	TRBJ2-3	CASSLWRSTDTQYF	TGTGCCAGCAGTTTATGGCGCAGCACAGATACGCAGTATTTT
few	-	TRBV3-1	TRBJ1-1	CASSLSTAKTEAFF	TGTGCCAGCAGCCTGAGTACGGCGAAAACTGAAGCTTTCTTT
-	-	TRBV6-6	TRBJ1-2	CAASDQAGQDGYNF	TGTGCAGCGTCAGATCAGGCGGGCCAAGATGGCTACAACTTC
-	-	TRBV5-6	TRBJ2-1	CASSLGGAGNEQFF	TGTGCCAGCAGCTTGGGGGGGGCGGGAAATGAGCAGTTCTTC
many	-	TRBV9	TRBJ1-5	CASSVDGTANQPQHF	TGTGCCAGCAGCGTAGACGGAACAGCGAATCAGCCCCAGCATTTT
few	TRBD1	TRBV7-9	TRBJ1-1	CASSRGTENTEAFF	TGTGCCAGCAGCCGCGGGACAGAGAACACTGAAGCTTTCTTT
many	-	TRBV11-2	TRBJ1-2	CASSPSPNYGYTF	TGTGCCAGCAGCCCTTCCCCTAACTATGGCTACACCTTC
few	TRBD1	TRBV7-2	TRBJ1-1	CASSSTGKAEAFF	TGTGCCAGCAGCTCGACAGGGAAGGCTGAAGCTTTCTTT
-	TRBD1	TRBV28	TRBJ2-7	CASAIGTGGYEQYF	TGTGCCTCAGCAATCGGGACAGGGGGCTACGAGCAGTACTTC
few	-	TRBV6-5	TRBJ1-1	CASSSGTGIGAFF	TGTGCCAGCAGTTCCGGAACAGGGATCGGGGCTTTCTTT
many	-	TRBV28	TRBJ1-1	CASSLERGYTEAFF	TGTGCCAGCAGTTTAGAAAGGGGTTACACTGAAGCTTTCTTT
-	-	TRBV5-1	TRBJ1-1	CASSPPGVNTETFF	TGCGCCAGCAGCCCCCCAGGGGTGAACACTGAAACTTTCTTT
few	TRBD2	TRBV6-2/TRBV6-3	TRBJ2-3	CASSSPTSGGPDTQYF	TGTGCCAGCAGTTCCCCGACTAGCGGGGGACCAGATACGCAGTATTTT
many	TRBD1	TRBV4-3	TRBJ1-4	CASSQNRGTNEKLFF	TGCGCCAGCAGCCAAAACAGGGGAACTAATGAAAAACTGTTTTTT
many	-	TRBV28	TRBJ1-6	CASTQTNSPLHF	TGTGCCAGCACCCAGACAAATTCACCCCTCCACTTT
many	-	TRBV28	TRBJ2-7	CASSPPGAGQYF	TGTGCCAGCAGTCCTCCAGGGGCAGGGCAGTACTTC
few	TRBD2	TRBV11-2	TRBJ2-5	CASSPGLAGRETQYF	TGTGCCAGCAGCCCAGGACTAGCGGGGCGAGAGACCCAGTACTTC
-	TRBD1	TRBV20-1	TRBJ1-2	CSARRQGASYGYTF	TGCAGTGCTAGGAGGCAGGGGGCATCTTATGGCTACACCTTC
-	-	TRBV28	TRBJ1-3	CASSFIAVRGAGNTIYF	TGTGCCAGCAGTTTTATAGCTGTGAGAGGGGCGGGAAACACCATATATTTT
-	TRBD2	TRBV29-1	TRBJ2-1	CSVQGIAGGMYEQFF	TGCAGCGTGCAAGGGATAGCGGGGGGTATGTATGAGCAGTTCTTC
few	TRBD1	TRBV7-9	TRBJ1-4	CASSYGQEANEKLFF	TGTGCCAGCAGCTACGGACAGGAAGCTAATGAAAAACTGTTTTTT
few	-	TRBV12-3/TRBV12-4	TRBJ2-1	CASSLVIGKGSGTMFF	TGTGCCAGCAGTTTAGTAATAGGGAAAGGTAGTGGGACGATGTTCTTC
-	TRBD1	TRBV12-3/TRBV12-4	TRBJ2-4	CASSLTGGGIIQYF	TGTGCCAGCAGTTTAACAGGGGGTGGGATCATTCAGTACTTC